This entry features one T cell receptor beta chain sequence. The data originate from a study of blood T cell repertoires in COVID-19. For the study at large: PBMCs, B-cell-depleted T cells, or T cells were the source of the cDNA or gDNA that made up the material.

Some clones are missing from TCRdb's copy, which holds only in-frame ones; the method was immunoSEQ multiplex PCR. The table lists over 250,000 clones, approximately 91% of them singletons. The sequencing input was peripheral blood. This sequence originates from a man aged 50-60 years with acute or convalescent COVID-19.

CDR3 DNA: TGTGCCAGCAGTTACGGGGACAGGGAAAACTATGGCTACACCTTC. This codes for CASSYGDRENYGYTF. The rearrangement joins TRBV6-5 to TRBJ1-2; 9 bases agree with TRBD1. CDR1 MNHEY and CDR2 SVGAGI come from the germline V gene. The CDR3 extends over 15 amino acids. V lost 2 bases, J lost 2 bases, and 3 bases stayed unmatched.